This T cell receptor (beta chain) came from a study of T cell repertoires in cytomegalovirus infection. Looking at the study overall: CMV infection and matching HLA type were both indicated by public TCR beta signatures. General study results and limits: Pooled public TCR beta family frequency picked out CMV carriers with the relevant HLA. In two of eight donors, the top clonotype was HLA-C-restricted CMV-specific.

Germline CDR1 MNHEY, CDR2 SMNVEV (reference sequence). V dropped 4 bases and J dropped 2; count of bases not matched to a gene: 7. The CDR3 loop spans 16 amino acids. This clonotype has a handful of counts. Its antigen is not known. TCRdb ran MiXCR on the reads and lists one entry per CDR3 protein. The data show about 150,000 distinct CDR3 sequences, with roughly a quarter seen just once and roughly 9.8% held by the top ten. The rearrangement joins TRBV27 to TRBJ2-1, with 8 bases aligning to TRBD2. The origin of this receptor is a human donor in good health (CMV status not recorded). Some clones in this sample may be carry-over from other donors' samples. What was sequenced was PBMCs. CDR3: CASSSGLAAPYNEQFF. The CDR3 region has the DNA TGTGCCAGCAGTTCAGGACTAGCCGCCCCCTACAATGAGCAGTTCTTC.